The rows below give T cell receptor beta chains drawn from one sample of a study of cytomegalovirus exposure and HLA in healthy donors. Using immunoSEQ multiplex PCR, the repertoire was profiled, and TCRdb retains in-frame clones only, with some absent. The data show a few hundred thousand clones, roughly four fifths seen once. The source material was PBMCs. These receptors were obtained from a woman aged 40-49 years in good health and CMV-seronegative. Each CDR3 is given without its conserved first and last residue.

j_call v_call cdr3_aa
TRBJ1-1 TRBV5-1 ASSLETGNTEAF
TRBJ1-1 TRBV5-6 ASSSTPGGNTEAF
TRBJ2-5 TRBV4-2 ASSQDGGASQETQY
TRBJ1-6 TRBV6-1 ASSERGNSPLH
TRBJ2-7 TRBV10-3 AISGQEANYEQY
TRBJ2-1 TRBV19 ASSIDPVGGEQF
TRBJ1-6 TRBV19 ASRHSNSPLH
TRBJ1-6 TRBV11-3 ASSLDTGQGNSPLH
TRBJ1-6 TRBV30 AWSPQGGSPLH
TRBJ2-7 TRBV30 AWTSGTGRYEQY
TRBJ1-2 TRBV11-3 ASSQGDNYGYT
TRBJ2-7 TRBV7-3 ASSQGQGAREQY
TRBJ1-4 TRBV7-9 ASSLGAQGNNEKLF
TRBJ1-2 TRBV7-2 ASSYDRGVRGYT
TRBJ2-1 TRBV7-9 ASSSITGSYNEQF
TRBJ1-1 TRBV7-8 ASSLALEGRTEAF
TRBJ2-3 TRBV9 ASSGGRTDTQY
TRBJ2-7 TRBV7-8 ASGQGSDYEQY
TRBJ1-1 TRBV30 AWSLKGAATEAF
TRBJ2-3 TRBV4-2 ASSQEGTGVTDTQY
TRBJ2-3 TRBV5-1 ASSLTAPTSTDTQY
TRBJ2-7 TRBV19 ASSIQGAYEQY
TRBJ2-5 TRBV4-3 ASSQVLAGEETQY